The sequence of this T cell receptor (beta chain) was determined in a study of blood T cell repertoires in COVID-19. Study-wide context: The United States, Italy and Spain provided the acute and convalescent COVID-19 samples.

J was trimmed by 6 bases and V by 0 bases; bases with no gene match: 6. The CDR3 is made up of 16 amino acids. Germline V gene lookup returns CDR1 SGHRS and CDR2 YFSETQ. Note on this clone: This sample includes further DNA sequences coding for the same CDR3.

Original analysis: Amplified reference gene primers provided the basis for estimating nucleated cell counts. The protocol was immunoSEQ multiplex PCR, while the TCRdb copy is restricted to in-frame clones and leaves out a portion. V and J calls and clone size come straight from that table; D and trimming were deduced from the DNA. The sample contains approximately 99,000 clones, 71% of which appear only once. This sequence originates from a woman aged 40 to 50 with acute or convalescent COVID-19. The source material was peripheral blood. The gene calls are TRBV5-1 and TRBJ2-3; TRBD2 matches at 11 bases. This CDR3 reads CASSLELAGGPDTQYF. In DNA form, the CDR3 reads TGCGCCAGCAGCTTGGAGCTAGCGGGGGGCCCGGATACGCAGTATTTT.